This is a list of T cell receptor beta chains from one sample in a study of PD-1 blockade in classical Hodgkin lymphoma. Only in-frame clones appear in the TCRdb table, and some are missing; sequencing was by immunoSEQ multiplex PCR. The sample contains about 10,000 clones, around 75% of which appear only once. This sample comprised peripheral blood mononuclear cells (PBMCs), obtained at baseline. These receptors came from a human donor with classical Hodgkin lymphoma. CDR3s leave out the opening cysteine and the closing phenylalanine or tryptophan. The order of the fields is J gene, V gene, CDR3 protein.

>TRBJ1-2|TRBV5-4
ASSTGADYGYT
>TRBJ2-7|TRBV6-1
ASKDRGSTYEQY
>TRBJ2-4|TRBV5-1
ASSFDPKNIQY
>TRBJ2-5|TRBV4-3
ASSREEGETQY
>TRBJ2-7|TRBV4-2
ASSQASTGRGIYEQY
>TRBJ1-6|TRBV10-3
AISAGVSPLH
>TRBJ2-1|TRBV20-1
SAMDNEQF
>TRBJ1-5|TRBV9
ASSVDPGGNQPQH
>TRBJ2-7|TRBV11-2
ASSLFGLAGEPQY
>TRBJ2-1|TRBV7-9
ASSLNKGSNHNEQF
>TRBJ1-2|TRBV10-3
ASSPDGGNYGYT
>TRBJ2-7|TRBV30
AWNWGLYEQY
>TRBJ2-1|TRBV2
ASSVLAGRNEQF